The 28 T cell receptor beta chains presented below share a single source sample, sequenced in a study of T cell responses to AZD1222 COVID-19 vaccine. Profiling relied on immunoSEQ multiplex PCR, and the TCRdb table lists in-frame clones only, not all of them. This table has some 120,000 clones, 80% to 90% appearing once. Sequencing used peripheral blood, obtained on day 0 of AZD1222 vaccination. These receptors came from an adult in good health.

The rearrangement uses TRBV29-1 and TRBJ1-4, with D possibly being TRBD1 (5 bases). V lost 5 bases and J lost 3, with 7 bases in between. Germline values: CDR1 SQVTM, CDR2 ANQGSEA. The CDR3 spans 12 residues. Here the CDR3 reads CSVRGANEKLFF. CDR3 bases: TGCAGCGTTCGGGGGGCTAATGAAAAACTGTTTTTT.

This clone was recorded a few times. The gene calls are TRBV18 and TRBJ1-2, with D perhaps matching TRBD1 (5 bases). Between the trimmed V and J ends, which lost 2 bases and 4 bases, there was a span of 11 bases. The CDR3 totals 14 residues. Germline-derived CDR1 and CDR2 are KGHSH and LQKENI. The CDR3: CASSPIDSLYGYTF. The DNA of the CDR3 is TGTGCCAGCTCACCAATCGACAGCCTCTATGGCTACACCTTC.

Note on this clone: Other DNA sequences in the same sample also yield this CDR3. The J gene is TRBJ1-1, the V gene TRBV3-1 (or the pseudogene TRBV3-2), with TRBD1 identical over 7 bases. In germline, CDR1 is LGHDT, CDR2 YNNKEL (reference sequence). Trimming removed 0 bases from V and 5 bases from J; junction bases left unmatched: 0. CDR3 size: 13 residues. CDR3 in amino acids: CASSQDRGTEAFF. Written as DNA, the CDR3 is TGTGCCAGCAGCCAAGACAGGGGGACTGAAGCTTTCTTT.

This chain connects TRBV7-9 to TRBJ1-1; no clear D. V was trimmed by 7 bases and J by 0 bases, leaving 9 bases between them. The CDR3 contains 13 residues. CDR1 SEHNR and CDR2 FQNEAQ come from the germline V gene (reference sequence). The DNA of the CDR3 is TGTGCCAGCATCTCAGGCATGAACACTGAAGCTTTCTTT. Translating gives CASISGMNTEAFF.

V and J are TRBV13 and TRBJ1-2; 8 bases fit TRBD1. Germline-derived CDR1 and CDR2 are PRHDT and FYEKMQ (reference sequence). Losses at the gene ends were 5 bases for V and 2 bases for J; bases not matched to a gene: 13. The CDR3 loop spans 17 amino acids. The CDR3 sequence: CASSHSVDRGKNYGYTF. The CDR3 DNA reads TGTGCCAGCAGCCACTCTGTAGACAGGGGTAAAAACTATGGCTACACCTTC.

The rearrangement links TRBV19 to TRBJ1-5; tentatively, D is TRBD1 (6 bases). The CDR3 is 17 residues long. Germline V lookup: CDR1 LNHDA, CDR2 SQIVND (reference sequence). Between the trimmed V and J ends, which lost 6 bases and 4 bases, there was a span of 22 bases. The CDR3 spells CASRVDSTARGNQPQHF. CDR3 bases: TGTGCCAGTAGGGTGGACAGCACAGCGAGGGGAAATCAGCCCCAGCATTTT. The entire variable domain, with the rest obtained from reference TRBV19 and TRBJ1-5, is as follows: DGGITQSPKYLFRKEGQNVTLSCEQNLNHDAMYWYRQDPGQGLRLIYYSQIVNDFQKGDIAEGYSVSREKKESFPLTVTSAQKNPTAFYLCASRVDSTARGNQPQHFGDGTRLSIL.

The chain is built from TRBV27 and TRBJ1-4, with 8 bases aligning to TRBD1. CDR1 MNHEY and CDR2 SMNVEV come from the germline V gene (reference sequence). V was clipped by 5 bases and J by 8 bases; unmatched bases: 7. The CDR3 loop spans 14 amino acids. The CDR3 DNA reads as TGTGCCAGCAGTCAGGACAGGGATCGCGAAAAACTGTTTTTT. It specifies CASSQDRDREKLFF.

The chain combines TRBV6-5 with TRBJ1-1, with D unresolved. This CDR3 region has 13 residues. Germline assignment: CDR1 MNHEY and CDR2 SVGAGI. V lost 6 bases to trimming and J lost 1 base, with 9 bases between them. The CDR3 protein is CASRPRPNTEAFF. The CDR3 nucleotides read TGTGCCAGCAGACCTAGGCCGAACACTGAAGCTTTCTTT.

This CDR3 is CASSLTGISGELFF. In DNA form, the CDR3 reads TGTGCCAGCAGCCTGACAGGTATCTCCGGGGAGCTGTTTTTT. The V call is TRBV7-8, the J call TRBJ2-2, with D tentatively TRBD1 (6 bases). The CDR3 covers 14 residues. CDR1 SGHVS and CDR2 FQNEAQ come from the germline V gene. Trimming shortened V by 5 bases and J by 6 bases, and 13 bases separated the two germline ends.

The chain links TRBV7-2 to TRBJ2-2; no clear D. The CDR3 is 15 amino acids. V lost 7 bases, J lost 1 base, and 13 bases lay in between. Germline loops: CDR1 SGHTA, CDR2 FQGNSA. The CDR3 nucleotides read TGTGCCAGCACCTTCCATGGAAAGAACACCGGGGAGCTGTTTTTT. It is translated as CASTFHGKNTGELFF.

A note on this clone: One end of the junction varies from germline; a read error may be responsible. The V call is TRBV19, the J call TRBJ2-7, with a weak D call TRBD1 (6 bases). The V gene's germline CDR1 is LNHDA and CDR2 SQIVND (reference sequence). The CDR3 contains 13 residues. The CDR3 spells CASSRTASDEQYF. The DNA for the CDR3 is TGTGCCAGTAGTAGGACAGCCTCCGACGAGCAGTACTTC.

V and J are TRBV10-3 and TRBJ1-2; D is possibly TRBD1 (5 bases). The CDR3 is 14 amino acids. Germline CDR1 reads ENHRY; CDR2 reads SYGVKD. The V end lost 3 bases, the J end lost 6 bases, and 14 bases lay between the germline ends. The CDR3 DNA follows: TGTGCCATCAGTGATAAGTCAGGGTACAATGGCTACACCTTC. Encoded protein: CAISDKSGYNGYTF.

J is TRBJ2-3 and V is TRBV5-4; maybe TRBD1 (5 bases). Germline V lookup: CDR1 SGHNT, CDR2 YYREEE (reference sequence). V gave up 2 bases and J gave up 1 base, with 14 bases separating them. The CDR3 loop spans 16 amino acids. The CDR3 region is CASSLDSRSGTDTQYF. CDR3 in DNA: TGTGCCAGCAGCTTAGACAGTAGGTCAGGCACAGATACGCAGTATTTT.

The rearrangement links TRBV14 to TRBJ1-1; TRBD1 aligns across 8 bases. The V gene end was trimmed by 4 bases and the J gene end by 4 bases; junction bases not matched to a gene: 8. The CDR3 contains 15 residues. Germline V CDR1 and CDR2: SGHDN, FVKESK. The DNA for the CDR3 is TGTGCCAGCAGCCCTAGACAGGGGCTGGGCACTGAAGCTTTCTTT. Its protein product is CASSPRQGLGTEAFF.

This chain uses TRBV11-2 with TRBJ2-2; TRBD2 matches 12 bases. V lost 3 bases, J lost 6 bases, and 8 bases stayed unmatched. CDR1 SGHAT and CDR2 FQNNGV come from the germline V gene. The CDR3 spans 17 residues. Written as DNA, the CDR3 is TGTGCCAGCAGCTTTCCTAGCGGGAGGGCCGACGCCGGGGAGCTGTTTTTT. Translation: CASSFPSGRADAGELFF.

The rearrangement uses TRBV11-2 and TRBJ1-6; 9 bases line up with TRBD1. Germline V gene lookup returns CDR1 SGHAT and CDR2 FQNNGV. The CDR3 covers 16 residues. V was clipped by 0 bases and J by 7 bases; unmatched bases: 4. CDR3 in amino acids: CASSLDLGQGNSPLHF. The CDR3 DNA is TGTGCCAGCAGCTTAGACCTTGGACAGGGGAATTCACCCCTCCACTTT.

This chain joins TRBV5-5 and TRBJ1-5; D perhaps matches TRBD1 (6 bases). Germline V gene data show CDR1 as SGHKS and CDR2 as YYEKEE (reference sequence). This CDR3 has 16 amino acids. Trimming removed 0 bases at V and 0 bases at J, with 10 bases between. The CDR3 DNA follows: TGTGCCAGCAGCTTGGTCGGGGGCGATAGCAATCAGCCCCAGCATTTT. Its translation is CASSLVGGDSNQPQHF.

V and J are TRBV6-4 and TRBJ1-3; the D is unclear. V lost 6 bases to trimming and J lost 7 bases, with 22 bases between them. The germline V gene has CDR1 MRHNA and CDR2 SNTAGT. The CDR3 is made up of 16 amino acids. CDR3 sequence (DNA): TGTGCCAGCAGGGGCCACGAGCGAGCCAGTTGGAACACCATATATTTT. This encodes CASRGHERASWNTIYF.

V usage is TRBV5-5 and J usage is TRBJ1-1; 7 nucleotides align to TRBD1. The germline gives CDR1 SGHKS, CDR2 YYEKEE (reference sequence). Trimming took 4 bases from V and 6 from J; bases not matched to a gene: 9. The CDR3 is 14 residues long. In DNA, the CDR3 is TGTGCCAGCAGCGGGACAGCGGTGGAGTCTGAAGCTTTCTTT. Translated, it gives CASSGTAVESEAFF. Supplemented by reference TRBV5-5 and TRBJ1-1, the full variable domain reads DAGVTQSPTHLIKTRGQQVTLRCSPISGHKSVSWYQQVLGQGPQFIFQYYEKEERGRGNFPDRFSARQFPNYSSELNVNALLLGDSALYLCASSGTAVESEAFFGQGTRLTVV.

J is TRBJ1-1 and V is TRBV23-1; 8 nucleotides line up with TRBD1. TRBV23-1 is noted as an ORF with a role that remains uncertain. The CDR3 consists of 13 residues. After removal of 8 bases from V and 1 base from J, the junction contained 3 bases not matched to a gene. The CDR3 DNA is TGCGCCAGCGGGGGACAGGCGAACACTGAAGCTTTCTTT. It yields the protein CASGGQANTEAFF.

Regarding this clone: Additional DNA sequences in this sample encode the identical CDR3. J is TRBJ2-7 and V is TRBV7-9; either TRBD1 or TRBD2 may fit D (5 bases each). The CDR3 covers 14 residues. The germline CDR1 and CDR2 sequences are SEHNR and FQNEAQ (reference sequence). Trimming took 1 base from V and 2 from J, leaving 9 bases between them. The CDR3 sequence is CASSLVGPTYEQYF. CDR3 nucleotide sequence: TGTGCCAGCAGCTTAGTGGGACCCACCTACGAGCAGTACTTC. The entire variable domain, with the rest obtained from reference TRBV7-9 and TRBJ2-7, is as follows: DTGVSQNPRHKITKRGQNVTFRCDPISEHNRLYWYRQTLGQGPEFLTYFQNEAQLEKSRLLSDRFSAERPKGSFSTLEIQRTEQGDSAMYLCASSLVGPTYEQYFGPGTRLTVT.

The V and J genes are TRBV7-6 and TRBJ2-1; 12 bases agree with TRBD2. This CDR3 is 17 amino acids long. J gave up 0 bases and V 5 bases, and 5 bases lay outside the gene matches. Looked up from germline, CDR1 is SGHVS and CDR2 is FNYEAQ. CDR3 in amino acids: CASSVQTSGSSYNEQFF. As DNA, the CDR3 is TGTGCCAGCAGCGTCCAGACTAGCGGGAGCTCCTACAATGAGCAGTTCTTC. Looking up the rest from reference TRBV7-6 and TRBJ2-1 gives the full variable domain: GAGVSQSPRYKVTKRGQDVALRCDPISGHVSLYWYRQALGQGPEFLTYFNYEAQQDKSGLPNDRFSAERPEGSISTLTIQRTEQRDSAMYRCASSVQTSGSSYNEQFFGPGTRLTVL.

The chain couples TRBV5-6 to TRBJ1-6, with D perhaps TRBD1 (5 bases). The V gene's germline CDR1 is SGHDT and CDR2 YYEEEE. CDR3 size: 14 residues. Trimming took 2 bases from V and 12 from J, leaving 15 bases between them. CDR3 region: CASSFDLGDGPLHF. CDR3 nucleotides: TGTGCCAGCAGCTTTGATCTAGGGGACGGACCCCTCCACTTT.

This chain joins TRBV21-1 and TRBJ1-1; the table's TRBD1 call for D was not verified on the DNA. TRBV21-1 is given as a pseudogene. This CDR3 has 14 amino acids. The CDR3 region is CASSKCPRNTEAFF. CDR3 DNA: TGTGCCAGCAGCAAATGTCCCAGGAACACTGAAGCTTTCTTT.

The chain recombines TRBV27 with TRBJ2-7; 7 nucleotides align to TRBD2. This CDR3 is built from 18 residues. Trimming removed 2 bases from V and 3 bases from J; junction bases left unmatched: 16. The germline V gene encodes CDR1 MNHEY and CDR2 SMNVEV (reference sequence). The CDR3 region has the DNA TGTGCCAGCAGTTTAAAAAAAAGAGGGGCTAGCGGACTCTACGAGCAGTACTTC. Its translation is CASSLKKRGASGLYEQYF.

This clone was detected only once. The CDR3 sequence: CASSQVDMGLLSGELFF. In DNA form, the CDR3 reads TGCGCCAGCAGCCAAGTAGACATGGGCCTCCTCTCCGGGGAGCTGTTTTTT. The gene calls are TRBV4-1 and TRBJ2-2; D is undetermined. Trimming took off 1 base at V and 6 bases at J, with 18 bases between the two ends. The germline gives CDR1 MGHRA, CDR2 YSYEKL. CDR3 size: 17 residues.

The V call is TRBV18, the J call TRBJ2-7; D not resolved. The ends were cut back, 0 bases at V and 2 bases at J, with 8 bases in the middle. CDR3 length: 14 residues. Looked up from germline, CDR1 is KGHSH and CDR2 is LQKENI. CDR3 in DNA: TGTGCCAGCTCACCACCAACCGAAACCTACGAGCAGTACTTC. Protein product: CASSPPTETYEQYF.

In its sample, this clone was seen a few times. The chain couples TRBV28 to TRBJ1-6; D is ambiguous. CDR3 size: 12 residues. Germline V gives CDR1 MDHEN, CDR2 SYDVKM. V lost 10 bases, J lost 9 bases, and 13 bases lay in between. The CDR3 region has the DNA TGTGCCACCCTCCCCTCGGGTTCACCCCTCCACTTT. As protein: CATLPSGSPLHF.